This section outlines one T cell receptor (beta chain) sequence together with its context. The data stem from a study of human T cells and chemical hapten exposure. Time point specified: pre-sensitization, week 0. Noted treatment: therapeutic diphenylcyclopropenone sensitization with weekly scalp DPC. Trimming removed 5 bases at V and 3 bases at J, with 13 bases between. This CDR3 has 14 amino acids. One entry per CDR3 protein, called by TCRdb with MiXCR from the RACE reads. Among about 260,000 distinct CDR3 sequences listed, around 9.3% were seen once. The material sequenced was whole blood, taken in connection with sensitization to the hapten diphenylcyclopropenone (DPC). The receptor was derived from a woman between 40 and 55 years old with alopecia areata. Some clones in this sample may be carry-over from other donors' samples. The chain couples TRBV12-3 or TRBV12-4 to TRBJ1-2; maybe TRBD1 (5 bases). The CDR3 reads CASSLQGPYYGYTF. The DNA of the CDR3 is TGTGCCAGCAGTCTTCAGGGCCCCTACTATGGCTACACCTTC.